The 10 T cell receptor beta chains given below trace back to one sample, sequenced in a study of blood T cell repertoires in COVID-19. Profiled with immunoSEQ multiplex PCR; TCRdb holds only in-frame clones, not every one. The sample has roughly 280,000 clones, approximately 81% seen once; the top ten hold around 4%. Sequenced: peripheral blood. The receptors stem from a man in his sixties with acute or convalescent COVID-19.

J is TRBJ2-1 and V is TRBV11-2; no clear D gene. Trimming stripped 4 bases from V and 5 bases from J, with 12 bases between. The CDR3 extends over 14 amino acids. CDR1 is SGHAT and CDR2 is FQNNGV in the germline V gene. CDR3 amino acids: CASSSTQRNNEQFF. The CDR3 DNA sequence: TGTGCCAGCAGCTCTACCCAGAGGAACAATGAGCAGTTCTTC.

The CDR3 DNA is TGTGCCAGCACCCAGGGGCGCGGCTACACCTTC. This codes for CASTQGRGYTF. The J gene is TRBJ1-2, the V gene TRBV12-3 or TRBV12-4; D is perhaps TRBD1 (6 bases). The CDR3 is 11 amino acids. Trimming removed 7 bases from V and 8 bases from J, with 11 bases in between.

The chain recombines TRBV4-1 with TRBJ2-1, with D maybe TRBD2 (6 bases). The length of the CDR3 is 15 residues. The V gene lost 1 base and the J gene lost 10 bases, with 17 bases spanning the gap. Looked up from germline, CDR1 is MGHRA and CDR2 is YSYEKL. CDR3 in DNA: TGCGCCAGCAGCCAAGGTGCACTAGCTGTCGAGGAGCAGTTCTTC. Translation gives CASSQGALAVEEQFF.

CDR3: CASSDMGQGESPLHF. DNA for the CDR3: TGTGCCAGCAGTGATATGGGACAGGGAGAATCACCCCTCCACTTT. The chain uses TRBV2 and TRBJ1-6; 9 nucleotides match TRBD1. Germline V gives CDR1 SNHLY, CDR2 FYNNEI. V gave up 3 bases and J gave up 10 bases; unmatched junction bases: 7. CDR3 size: 15 residues.

This clone was seen a few times. J is TRBJ1-1 and V is TRBV10-3; a weak D match, TRBD1 (6 bases). This CDR3 has 17 amino acids. Trimming stripped 10 bases from V and 0 bases from J, with 24 bases between. Germline CDR1 is ENHRY and CDR2 is SYGVKD. The CDR3 spells CATRPSGQRTMNTEAFF. The CDR3 nucleotides are TGTGCCACCAGACCCAGCGGACAGCGGACAATGAACACTGAAGCTTTCTTT.

The chain combines TRBV7-2 with TRBJ2-3; 13 bases fit TRBD2. The length of the CDR3 is 15 residues. From germline, CDR1 is SGHTA and CDR2 FQGNSA. J was trimmed by 14 bases and V by 2 bases; bases with no gene match: 10. In DNA form, the CDR3 reads TGTGCCAGCAGCTTAAGTAGGACTAGCGGGGGCCCCATGTATTTT. Amino acid sequence: CASSLSRTSGGPMYF.

V and J are TRBV5-1 and TRBJ2-5, with D possibly matching TRBD1 (6 bases). Trimming pared 3 bases from V and 0 bases from J, leaving 9 bases between. CDR3 length equals 14 residues. The germline CDR1 and CDR2 sequences are SGHRS and YFSETQ. The CDR3 loop reads CASSSWTDQETQYF. As DNA, the CDR3 is TGCGCCAGCAGCTCATGGACAGACCAAGAGACCCAGTACTTC.

The genes are TRBV4-1 and TRBJ2-7, with 10 positions matching TRBD1. Trimming cost V 0 bases and J 5 bases; bases outside gene matches: 10. The V gene's germline CDR1 is MGHRA and CDR2 YSYEKL. There are 17 residues in the CDR3. The DNA of the CDR3 is TGCGCCAGCAGCCAAGATCTGCCGGGACAGGGGTCCCACGAGCAGTACTTC. Translated: CASSQDLPGQGSHEQYF.

In its sample, this clone was seen once. The chain recombines TRBV4-3 with TRBJ1-5, with 9 bases matching TRBD1. V shed 0 bases, J shed 4 bases, and the junction held 10 bases outside the gene matches. The CDR3 spans 18 residues. In germline, CDR1 is LGHNA, CDR2 YSLEER. The CDR3 loop reads CASSQEGHRTGVNQPQHF. The CDR3 DNA sequence: TGCGCCAGCAGCCAAGAAGGCCATCGGACAGGGGTTAATCAGCCCCAGCATTTT.

This clone came up a few times. The chain recombines TRBV2 with TRBJ2-6, with TRBD1 identical over 7 bases. This CDR3 has 20 residues. Germline-derived CDR1 and CDR2 are SNHLY and FYNNEI. V gave up 6 bases and J gave up 4 bases; unmatched junction bases: 21. Here the CDR3 DNA reads TGTGCCAGCAGGCTATTGGAGACAGGGCTCCCACAATACGGGGCCAACGTCCTGACTTTC. Its protein is CASRLLETGLPQYGANVLTF.